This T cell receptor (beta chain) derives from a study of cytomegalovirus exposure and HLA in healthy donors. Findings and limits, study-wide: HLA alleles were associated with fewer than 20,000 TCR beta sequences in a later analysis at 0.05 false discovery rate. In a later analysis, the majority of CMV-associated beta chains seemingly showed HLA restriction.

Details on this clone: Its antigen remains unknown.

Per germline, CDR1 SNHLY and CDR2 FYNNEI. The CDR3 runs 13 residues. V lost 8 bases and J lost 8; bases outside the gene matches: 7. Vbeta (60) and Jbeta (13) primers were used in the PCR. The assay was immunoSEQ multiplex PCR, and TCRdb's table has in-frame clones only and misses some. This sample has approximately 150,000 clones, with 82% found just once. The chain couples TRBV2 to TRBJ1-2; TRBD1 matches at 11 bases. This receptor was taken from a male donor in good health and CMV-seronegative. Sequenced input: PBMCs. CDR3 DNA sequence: TGTGCCAGCGGGGGACAGGGGGTGCACGGCTACACCTTC. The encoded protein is CASGGQGVHGYTF.